A single sample is the source of the 19 T cell receptor beta chains below, sequenced in a study of blood T cell repertoires in COVID-19 (TCRdb year 2020). Libraries came from the immunoSEQ multiplex PCR assay. In its TCRdb copy, this immuneACCESS table keeps in-frame sequences only and misses some clones. Where compared with another copy, unresolved V genes explain less than half of these, and the others have no known cause. Here the sample has some 330,000 clones; 92% occur a single time. The top ten constitute less than 20% of the sample. Sequenced input: PBMCs or T cells enriched from blood (not recorded which). The source of these receptors is a woman aged 25-40 years who had recovered from COVID-19.

The V gene is TRBV18, the J gene TRBJ2-7, with D possibly TRBD1 on 6 matching bases. The CDR3 extends over 14 amino acids. Germline assignment: CDR1 KGHSH and CDR2 LQKENI. V was shortened by 3 bases and J by 2 bases, with 11 bases between the two germline ends. The CDR3 DNA reads TGTGCCAGCTCACCCACAGGGTCCCCCTACGAGCAGTACTTC. Translation: CASSPTGSPYEQYF.

V gene TRBV24-1 combines with J gene TRBJ2-1; TRBD1 agrees at 8 bases. V shed 9 bases and J 9 bases; nucleotides not matched to a gene: 12. This CDR3 spans 14 amino acids. Germline V gene lookup returns CDR1 KGHDR and CDR2 SFDVKD. CDR3 nucleotides: TGTGCCACCCGGAATGAGGACAGGGAATCTGAGCAGTTCTTC. Amino acids: CATRNEDRESEQFF.

J is TRBJ1-1 and V is TRBV28, with D possibly being TRBD1 (6 bases). V dropped 8 bases and J dropped 6 bases, with 19 bases sitting between them. Germline CDR1 reads MDHEN; CDR2 reads SYDVKM. This CDR3 contains 14 residues. The CDR3 DNA reads as TGTGCCAGCCTTCGCGAACTTAAGGGGGCTGAAGCTTTCTTT. Its translation is CASLRELKGAEAFF.

V and J are TRBV4-3 and TRBJ1-1; perhaps TRBD1 as D (5 bases). The CDR3 extends over 15 amino acids. V shed 0 bases and J shed 6 bases, with 14 bases lying between them. CDR1 LGHNA and CDR2 YSLEER come from the germline V gene. CDR3 coding DNA: TGCGCCAGCAGCCAAGAAACGGGCGTAGGGGCTGAAGCTTTCTTT. Amino acid sequence: CASSQETGVGAEAFF.

V gene TRBV7-9 combines with J gene TRBJ1-3, with a possible D match to TRBD1 (5 bases). This CDR3 region has 16 residues. Germline CDR1 and CDR2: SEHNR and FQNEAQ (reference sequence). Trimming removed 1 base at V and 1 base at J, with 11 bases between. The CDR3 coding sequence is TGTGCCAGCAGCTTAGTAACGGGGGTGTCTGGAAACACCATATATTTT. Protein product: CASSLVTGVSGNTIYF.

The V and J genes are TRBV29-1 and TRBJ1-2, with D unresolved. The germline V gene has CDR1 SQVTM and CDR2 ANQGSEA. The CDR3 has 12 amino acids. Trimming took 5 bases from V and 2 from J, leaving 9 bases between them. The CDR3 DNA reads as TGCAGCGTTACAGCAGTGAACTATGGCTACACCTTC. It translates to CSVTAVNYGYTF.

Concerning this clone itself: Other DNA variants within this sample encode the same CDR3. The chain links TRBV4-3 to TRBJ2-7; TRBD2 might be the D (5 bases). Germline values: CDR1 LGHNA, CDR2 YSLEER. V gave up 0 bases and J gave up 0 bases, with 9 bases separating them. There are 15 residues in the CDR3. DNA of the CDR3: TGCGCCAGCAGCCAAGAACGAGGGTTCTCCTACGAGCAGTACTTC. Protein product: CASSQERGFSYEQYF.

The rearrangement joins TRBV5-6 to TRBJ2-5; 8 bases map to TRBD1. The CDR3 contains 15 residues. V shed 4 bases, J shed 2 bases, and the junction held 7 bases outside the gene matches. Looked up from germline, CDR1 is SGHDT and CDR2 is YYEEEE. Written as DNA, the CDR3 is TGTGCCAGCAGCACCATGACAGGGGCGCAAGAGACCCAGTACTTC. Translation: CASSTMTGAQETQYF.

This clone was recorded only once. V usage is TRBV30 and J usage is TRBJ1-1, with 7 bases fitting TRBD1. CDR3 length: 12 amino acids. Germline CDR1 and CDR2: GTSNPN and SVGIG (reference sequence). V trimming: 1 base; J trimming: 5 bases; junction bases outside the gene matches: 1. The CDR3 spells CAWSDRGTEAFF. As DNA, the CDR3 is TGTGCCTGGAGTGACAGGGGAACTGAAGCTTTCTTT.

The gene calls are TRBV10-3 and TRBJ1-5, with D perhaps matching TRBD1 (6 bases). The CDR3 is 13 amino acids. Germline V gene lookup returns CDR1 ENHRY and CDR2 SYGVKD. V lost 9 bases to trimming and J lost 5 bases, with 14 bases between them. The CDR3 DNA reads TGTGCCATAAGGGGGGGCGAGTATCAGCCCCAGCATTTT. It encodes CAIRGGEYQPQHF.

The chain recombines TRBV19 with TRBJ2-1; TRBD2 matches 8 bases. This CDR3 is 13 amino acids long. V lost 7 bases and J lost 6; bases outside the gene matches: 5. In germline, CDR1 is LNHDA, CDR2 SQIVND (reference sequence). The CDR3 here is CASKHGGANEQFF. Written as DNA, the CDR3 is TGTGCCAGTAAACACGGGGGGGCCAATGAGCAGTTCTTC. The whole variable domain, remainder taken from reference TRBV19 and TRBJ2-1, is DGGITQSPKYLFRKEGQNVTLSCEQNLNHDAMYWYRQDPGQGLRLIYYSQIVNDFQKGDIAEGYSVSREKKESFPLTVTSAQKNPTAFYLCASKHGGANEQFFGPGTRLTVL.

The V and J genes are TRBV28 and TRBJ2-1; 7 bases fit TRBD2. There are 15 residues in the CDR3. V dropped 2 bases and J dropped 5; count of bases not matched to a gene: 6. In germline, CDR1 is MDHEN, CDR2 SYDVKM. The CDR3 sequence: CASSLLAASNNEQFF. The CDR3 bases are TGTGCCAGCAGTTTACTAGCGGCCAGTAACAATGAGCAGTTCTTC. The full variable domain, rest sourced from reference TRBV28 and TRBJ2-1, is DVKVTQSSRYLVKRTGEKVFLECVQDMDHENMFWYRQDPGLGLRLIYFSYDVKMKEKGDIPEGYSVSREKKERFSLILESASTNQTSMYLCASSLLAASNNEQFFGPGTRLTVL.

This chain uses TRBV7-2 with TRBJ1-4; a possible D gene is TRBD1 (5 bases). Trimming removed 5 bases from V and 11 bases from J, with 18 bases in between. Germline V CDR1 and CDR2: SGHTA, FQGNSA. CDR3 length: 14 amino acids. The CDR3 DNA follows: TGTGCCAGCAGCCGGGGGACGTATGAAGGGAAACTGTTTTTT. It is translated as CASSRGTYEGKLFF.

The chain employs TRBV6-2 or TRBV6-3 and TRBJ2-5; D is ambiguous. Germline-derived CDR1 and CDR2 are MNHEY and SVGEGT. With 5 bases removed from V and 0 bases from J, the gap between germline ends came to 13 bases. This CDR3 comprises 15 residues. The CDR3 bases are TGTGCCAGCAGTCACAACGCAGGTCACCAAGAGACCCAGTACTTC. Translation: CASSHNAGHQETQYF.

The CDR3 here is CASSQWGQGATGELFF. CDR3 sequence (DNA): TGCGCCAGCAGCCAATGGGGACAGGGGGCGACCGGGGAGCTGTTTTTT. The rearrangement links TRBV4-1 to TRBJ2-2; 12 bases are shared with TRBD1. The CDR3 runs 16 residues. The germline V gene has CDR1 MGHRA and CDR2 YSYEKL. Unmatched junction bases numbered 3, after V lost 2 bases and J lost 5 bases.

The CDR3 region has the DNA TGTGCCAGCAGCTATGGACAATTGAACACTGAAGCTTTCTTT. It translates to CASSYGQLNTEAFF. The chain uses TRBV6-9 and TRBJ1-1; tentative D call: TRBD1 (5 bases). The V gene's germline CDR1 is MNHGY and CDR2 SVAAGI. Trimming left V 6 bases short and J 0 bases short, with 11 bases between. CDR3 length equals 14 residues.

This clone appeared a single time. This chain uses TRBV7-9 with TRBJ1-1, with D perhaps TRBD1 (5 bases). The CDR3 has 16 amino acids. CDR1 SEHNR and CDR2 FQNEAQ come from the germline V gene (reference sequence). V was shortened by 3 bases and J by 1 base, with 15 bases between the two germline ends. The CDR3 loop is CASSLNSRGGNTEAFF. CDR3 in DNA: TGTGCCAGCAGCTTGAACTCCCGGGGGGGGAACACTGAAGCTTTCTTT.

The gene calls are TRBV6-5 and TRBJ1-4, with D perhaps TRBD1 (5 bases). With 0 bases removed from V and 8 bases from J, the gap between germline ends came to 13 bases. Germline V gene data show CDR1 as MNHEY and CDR2 as SVGAGI. The CDR3 covers 15 residues. Here the CDR3 DNA reads TGTGCCAGCAGTTACTCGACGGGGACTGGGGAAAAACTGTTTTTT. Its protein product is CASSYSTGTGEKLFF.

V is TRBV5-1 and J is TRBJ1-1; D possibly corresponds to TRBD1 (6 bases). Germline CDR1 SGHRS, CDR2 YFSETQ. With 1 base removed from V and 4 bases from J, the gap between germline ends came to 11 bases. CDR3 length: 14 amino acids. The CDR3 coding sequence is TGCGCCAGCAGCTTGAGGCCAGGGGCCACTGAAGCTTTCTTT. Amino acids: CASSLRPGATEAFF.